This is a list of T cell receptor beta chains from one sample in a study of lymphopenia after photon versus proton radiotherapy. Using immunoSEQ multiplex PCR, the repertoire was profiled, and TCRdb retains in-frame clones only, with some absent. The table records over 35,000 clones, approximately 82% of them present only once. Sequencing used peripheral blood, obtained from a patient treated with proton-based radiotherapy. All receptors derive from a woman in her 70s with pancreatic cancer. CDR3s include the opening cysteine and the closing phenylalanine or tryptophan. The order of the fields is CDR3 length, J gene, V gene, D gene, clone size, CDR3 DNA, CDR3 protein. A D gene is named only where the DNA matches it firmly. A row's size may be missing; if present it is once, few, many or a size class.

17 TRBJ2-3 TRBV28 TRBD1 once TGTGCCAGTTTTAGGACAGGGGGACTCCGAGGGGCAGATACGCAGTATTTT CASFRTGGLRGADTQYF
19 TRBJ2-2 TRBV9 TRBD2 . TGTGCCAGCAGCCCCGGGGGAGGGCCTGGGCTAGCGGGAGCCCGGGAGCTGTTTTTT CASSPGGGPGLAGARELFF
19 TRBJ2-1 TRBV19 TRBD2 . TGTGCCAGTAAGTCTGGTGCTAGCGGGAGGGCGAAAACCTACAATGAGCAGTTCTTC CASKSGASGRAKTYNEQFF
18 TRBJ2-5 TRBV28 TRBD2 . TGTGCCAGCAGTTTTTCACGGGGGGGGTTTGGGAGTAAAGAGACCCAGTACTTC CASSFSRGGFGSKETQYF
17 TRBJ2-5 TRBV4-1 TRBD2 . TGCGCCAGCAGCCAAGGCGGACTAGCGGGAGGGGGAGGGACCCAGTACTTC CASSQGGLAGGGGTQYF
15 TRBJ2-7 TRBV28 TRBD1 . TGTGCCAGCCGAGGACAGGGGGTAGGTCGTCGCGAGCAGTACTTC CASRGQGVGRREQYF
16 TRBJ1-2 TRBV4-3 . . TGCGCCAGCAGCCAAATCCTAGGGCCAGCTAACTATGGCTACACCTTC CASSQILGPANYGYTF
10 TRBJ2-1 TRBV11-3 . . TGTGCCAGCGGGCGCAATGAGCAGTTCTTC CASGRNEQFF
17 TRBJ2-2 TRBV15 TRBD2 . TGTGCCACCAGCAGAGCACGGCTAGCGGGAGCCACCGGGGAGCTGTTTTTT CATSRARLAGATGELFF
14 TRBJ2-7 TRBV5-1 . . TGCGCCAGCAGCTTATGGGCGACTTCCTACGAGCAGTACTTC CASSLWATSYEQYF
16 TRBJ2-7 TRBV5-6 TRBD1 few TGTGCCAGCAGCTTGGCTTGGGGGACAGTAAGCTACGAGCAGTACTTC CASSLAWGTVSYEQYF
11 TRBJ1-1 TRBV28 . . TGTGCCAGCAAGATGAACACTGAAGCTTTCTTT CASKMNTEAFF
16 TRBJ1-2 TRBV6-5 . . TGTGCCAGCAGTTACTCGGGAGGGGTCTACAAATATGGCTACACCTTC CASSYSGGVYKYGYTF
12 TRBJ2-1 TRBV5-1 . . TGCGCCAGCAGCTTGGAGTACAATGAGCAGTTCTTC CASSLEYNEQFF
14 TRBJ1-5 TRBV18 TRBD1 few TGTGCCAGCGCGTCCCAGGGGGCTAACCAGCCCCAGCATTTT CASASQGANQPQHF
18 TRBJ2-2 TRBV5-3 . . TGTGCCAGAAGCTCGGACCGCCAGAGGCGAAGGGACACCGGGGAGCTGTTTTTT CARSSDRQRRRDTGELFF
13 TRBJ2-1 TRBV25-1 . few TGTGCCAGCCTCGGGCTCAGGCACAATGAGCAGTTCTTC CASLGLRHNEQFF
12 TRBJ1-1 TRBV30 . . TGTGCCTGGACCCCCCCTCGGGGAGAGGCTTTCTTT CAWTPPRGEAFF
15 TRBJ1-2 TRBV4-2 TRBD1 . TGTGCCAGCAGCCCACAACAGGGGGCAGACTATGGCTACACCTTC CASSPQQGADYGYTF